This TCR beta chain is drawn from a study of cytomegalovirus exposure and HLA in healthy donors. Findings and limits, study-wide: A later analysis linked a missense DCLRE1C variant to TCR beta V- and J-gene trimming. TCR beta V segments were, for the most part, productive about 87% or about 30% of the time in an earlier analysis.

The CDR3 runs to 15 residues. V was pared by 6 bases and J by 3 bases, with 16 bases between. CDR1 is MNHEY and CDR2 is SMNVEV in the germline V gene (reference sequence). PCR primers comprised 60 Vbeta and 13 Jbeta primers. Assay used: immunoSEQ multiplex PCR; TCRdb lists only in-frame clones, some missing. The table lists about 140,000 clones, about three quarters of them singletons. This clone has a single count. Its specificity is unknown. The source of this sequence is a man aged 35-49 years in good health and CMV-seronegative. Sequencing was carried out using PBMCs. The chain is built from TRBV27 and TRBJ2-3; D is unresolved. CDR3 residues: CASSSANWRTDTQYF. CDR3 nucleotide sequence: TGTGCCAGCAGCTCTGCGAATTGGCGGACAGATACGCAGTATTTT.